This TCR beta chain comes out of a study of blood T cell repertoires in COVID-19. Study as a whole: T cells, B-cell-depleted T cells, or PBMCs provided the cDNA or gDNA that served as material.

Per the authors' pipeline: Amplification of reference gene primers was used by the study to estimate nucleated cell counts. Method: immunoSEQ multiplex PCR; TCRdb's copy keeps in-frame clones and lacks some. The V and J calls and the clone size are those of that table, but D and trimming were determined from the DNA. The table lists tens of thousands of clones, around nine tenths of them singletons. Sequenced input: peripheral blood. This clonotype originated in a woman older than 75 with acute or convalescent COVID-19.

The chain's CDR3 is CASSQAGSLYEKLFF. The CDR3 region has the DNA TGCGCCAGCAGCCAAGCGGGGAGCTTGTATGAAAAACTGTTTTTT. J is TRBJ1-4 and V is TRBV4-1; unclear D gene. Between the trimmed V and J ends, which lost 1 base and 6 bases, there was a span of 12 bases. CDR1 is MGHRA, CDR2 YSYEKL, per germline. This CDR3 is 15 amino acids long.